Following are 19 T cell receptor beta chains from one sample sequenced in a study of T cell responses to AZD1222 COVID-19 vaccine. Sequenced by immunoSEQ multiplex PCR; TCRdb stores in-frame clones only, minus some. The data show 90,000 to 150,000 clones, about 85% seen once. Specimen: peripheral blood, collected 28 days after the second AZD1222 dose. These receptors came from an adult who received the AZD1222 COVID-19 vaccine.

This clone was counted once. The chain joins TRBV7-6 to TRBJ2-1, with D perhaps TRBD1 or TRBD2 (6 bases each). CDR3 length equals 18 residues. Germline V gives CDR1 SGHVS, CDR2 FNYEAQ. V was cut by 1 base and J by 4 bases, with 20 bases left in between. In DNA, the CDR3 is TGTGCCAGCAGCTTAGTCCCCATAGGGGGGCGGGGTTACAATGAGCAGTTCTTC. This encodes CASSLVPIGGRGYNEQFF.

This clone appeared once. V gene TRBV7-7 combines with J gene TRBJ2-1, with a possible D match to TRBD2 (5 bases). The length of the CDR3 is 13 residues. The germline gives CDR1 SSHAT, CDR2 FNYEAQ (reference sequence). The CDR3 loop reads CASAGVRGNEQFF. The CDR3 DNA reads TGTGCTAGTGCGGGCGTCCGTGGCAATGAGCAGTTCTTC.

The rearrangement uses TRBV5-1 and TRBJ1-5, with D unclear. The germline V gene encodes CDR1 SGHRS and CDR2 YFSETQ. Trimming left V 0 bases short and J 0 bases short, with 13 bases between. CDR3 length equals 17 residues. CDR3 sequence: CASSLGDGSHSNQPQHF. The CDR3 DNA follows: TGCGCCAGCAGCTTGGGAGACGGAAGCCATAGCAATCAGCCCCAGCATTTT.

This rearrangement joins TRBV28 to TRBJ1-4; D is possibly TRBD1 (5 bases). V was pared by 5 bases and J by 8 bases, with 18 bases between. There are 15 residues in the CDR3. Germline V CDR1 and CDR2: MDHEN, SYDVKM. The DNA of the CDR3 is TGTGCCAGCAGTCCCTTGGGCAGGGCCGAGGAAAAACTGTTTTTT. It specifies CASSPLGRAEEKLFF.

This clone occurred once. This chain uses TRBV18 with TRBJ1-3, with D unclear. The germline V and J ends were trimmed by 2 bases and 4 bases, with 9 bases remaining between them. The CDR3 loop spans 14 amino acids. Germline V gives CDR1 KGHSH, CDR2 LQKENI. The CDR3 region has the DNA TGTGCCAGCTCACCAGCTGGGATAGGAAACACCATATATTTT. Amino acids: CASSPAGIGNTIYF.

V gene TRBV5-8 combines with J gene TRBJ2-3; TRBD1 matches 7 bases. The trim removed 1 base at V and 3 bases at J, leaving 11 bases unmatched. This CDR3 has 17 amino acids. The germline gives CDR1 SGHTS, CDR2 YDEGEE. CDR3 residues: CASSLRPRGLRTDTQYF. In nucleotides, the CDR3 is TGTGCCAGCAGCTTGAGACCCAGGGGGTTAAGGACAGATACGCAGTATTTT.

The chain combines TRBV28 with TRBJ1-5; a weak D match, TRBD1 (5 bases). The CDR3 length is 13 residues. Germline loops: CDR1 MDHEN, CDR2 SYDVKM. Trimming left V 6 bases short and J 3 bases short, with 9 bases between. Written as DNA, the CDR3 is TGTGCCAGCAGATGGACACTCAATCAGCCCCAGCATTTT. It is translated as CASRWTLNQPQHF.

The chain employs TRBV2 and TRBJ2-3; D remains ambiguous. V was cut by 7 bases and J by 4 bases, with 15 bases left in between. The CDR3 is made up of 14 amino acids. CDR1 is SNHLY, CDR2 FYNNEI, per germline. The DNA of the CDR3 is TGTGCCAGCAAGTTGGCCTCGTATGCAGATACGCAGTATTTT. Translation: CASKLASYADTQYF.

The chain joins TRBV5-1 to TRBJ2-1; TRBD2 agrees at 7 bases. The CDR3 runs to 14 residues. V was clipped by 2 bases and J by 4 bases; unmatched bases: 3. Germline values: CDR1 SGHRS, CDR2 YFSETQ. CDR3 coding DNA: TGCGCCAGCAGCTTAGTCGGGGGGTACAATGAGCAGTTCTTC. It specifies CASSLVGGYNEQFF.

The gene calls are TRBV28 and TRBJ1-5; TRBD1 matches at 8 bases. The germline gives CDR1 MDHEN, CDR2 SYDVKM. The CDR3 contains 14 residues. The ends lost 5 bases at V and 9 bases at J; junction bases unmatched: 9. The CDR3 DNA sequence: TGTGCCAGCAGTCGGAGGACAGGGACTATGCCCCAGCATTTT. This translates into CASSRRTGTMPQHF.

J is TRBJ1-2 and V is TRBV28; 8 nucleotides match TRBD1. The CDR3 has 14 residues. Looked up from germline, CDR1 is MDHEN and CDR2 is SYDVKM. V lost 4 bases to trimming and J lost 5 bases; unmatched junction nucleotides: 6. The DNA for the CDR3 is TGTGCCAGCAGTTCCCCGGGACAGGTTTATGGCTACACCTTC. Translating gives CASSSPGQVYGYTF.

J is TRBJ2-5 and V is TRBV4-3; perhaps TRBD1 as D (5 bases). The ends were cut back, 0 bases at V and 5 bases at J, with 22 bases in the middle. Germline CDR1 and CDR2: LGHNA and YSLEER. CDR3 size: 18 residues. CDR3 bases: TGCGCCAGCAGCCAAGACGTCCCAAGGTTCAGGGCCGAGGAGACCCAGTACTTC. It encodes CASSQDVPRFRAEETQYF.

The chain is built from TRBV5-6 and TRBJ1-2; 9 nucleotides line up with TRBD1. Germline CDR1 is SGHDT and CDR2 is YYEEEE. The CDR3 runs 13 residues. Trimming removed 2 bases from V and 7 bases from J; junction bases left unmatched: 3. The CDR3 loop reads CASSLQGAGGYTF. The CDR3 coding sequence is TGTGCCAGCAGCTTACAGGGGGCAGGTGGCTACACCTTC.

Here the CDR3 reads CASSFRRGQGETQYF. The CDR3 DNA is TGCGCCAGCAGCTTTCGTAGGGGGCAGGGAGAGACCCAGTACTTC. The chain recombines TRBV5-1 with TRBJ2-5, with 7 bases lining up with TRBD1. V lost 2 bases to trimming and J lost 4 bases; unmatched junction nucleotides: 8. Germline V CDR1 and CDR2: SGHRS, YFSETQ. The CDR3 covers 15 residues.

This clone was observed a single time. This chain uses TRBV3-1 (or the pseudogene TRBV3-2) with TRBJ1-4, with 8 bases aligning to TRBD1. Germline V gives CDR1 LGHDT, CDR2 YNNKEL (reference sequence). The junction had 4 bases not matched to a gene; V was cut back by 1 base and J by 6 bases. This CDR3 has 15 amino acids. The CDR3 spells CASSQGYRGDEKLFF. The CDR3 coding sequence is TGTGCCAGCAGCCAAGGTTACAGGGGGGATGAAAAACTGTTTTTT.

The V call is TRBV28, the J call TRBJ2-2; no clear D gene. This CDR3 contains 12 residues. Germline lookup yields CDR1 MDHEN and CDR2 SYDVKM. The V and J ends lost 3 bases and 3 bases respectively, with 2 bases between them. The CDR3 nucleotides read TGTGCCAGCAGTTTGGACACCGGGGAGCTGTTTTTT. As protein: CASSLDTGELFF.

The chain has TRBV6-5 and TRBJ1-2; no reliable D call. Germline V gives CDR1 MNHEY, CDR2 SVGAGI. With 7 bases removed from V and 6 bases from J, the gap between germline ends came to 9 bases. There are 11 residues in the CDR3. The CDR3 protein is CASTLHDGYTF. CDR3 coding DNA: TGTGCCAGCACCTTACATGATGGCTACACCTTC.

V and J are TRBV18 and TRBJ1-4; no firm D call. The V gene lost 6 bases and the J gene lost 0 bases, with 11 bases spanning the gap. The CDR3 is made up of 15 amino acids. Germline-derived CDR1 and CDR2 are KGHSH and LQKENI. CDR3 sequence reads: CASSRNAATNEKLFF. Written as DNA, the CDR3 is TGTGCCAGCTCGAGAAATGCCGCAACTAATGAAAAACTGTTTTTT.

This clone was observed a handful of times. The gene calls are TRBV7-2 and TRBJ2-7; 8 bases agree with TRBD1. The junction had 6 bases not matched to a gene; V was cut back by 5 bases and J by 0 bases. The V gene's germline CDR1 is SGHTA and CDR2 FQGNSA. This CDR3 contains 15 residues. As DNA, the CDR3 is TGTGCCAGCAGCCCGGACAGGGTGCCCTCCTACGAGCAGTACTTC. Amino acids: CASSPDRVPSYEQYF. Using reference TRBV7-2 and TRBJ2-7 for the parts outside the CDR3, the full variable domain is GAGVSQSPSNKVTEKGKDVELRCDPISGHTALYWYRQSLGQGLEFLIYFQGNSAPDKSGLPSDRFSAERTGGSVSTLTIQRTQQEDSAVYLCASSPDRVPSYEQYFGPGTRLTVT.